This T cell receptor (beta chain) was recovered during a study of T cells expressing NK-cell markers. This CDR3 region has 11 residues. Germline lookup yields CDR1 SGDLS and CDR2 YYNGEE. TCRdb reprocessed the 5' RACE reads and stores each CDR3 protein as one record, lacking DNA. Found here are 350,000 to 450,000 distinct CDR3 sequences; the top ten clones hold around 5.3%. This receptor was identified in a man between 18 and 69 years old in good health. Sequenced material: blood T cells: a sorted CD56 or NKG2C T cell subset, CD4+ or CD8+ T cells, or bulk PBMC T cells (not recorded which). This chain joins TRBV9 and TRBJ1-2. CDR3 amino acids: CASSGANGYTF. The complete variable domain, with remaining parts taken from reference TRBV9 and TRBJ1-2, reads DSGVTQTPKHLITATGQRVTLRCSPRSGDLSVYWYQQSLDQGLQFLIQYYNGEERAKGNILERFSAQQFPDLHSELNLSSLELGDSALYFCASSGANGYTFGSGTRLTVV.